This TCR beta chain stems from a study of cytomegalovirus exposure and HLA in healthy donors. Study conclusions and caveats: One later analysis reportedly identified an Asian-associated ancestry cluster that showed fewer N-insertions than the approximately 700-donor mean. It is likely that the observed cluster of highly shared sequence variants was a sequencing artifact.

In the PCR, 60 Vbeta and 13 Jbeta primers were used. TCRdb's copy holds only in-frame clones and misses some; the assay was immunoSEQ multiplex PCR. The data hold 200,000 or so clones, with approximately 82% observed a single time. Notes on this clone: The antigen is not known.

CDR1 and CDR2 (germline): SEHNR, FQNEAQ (reference sequence). This CDR3 contains 16 residues. V dropped 0 bases and J dropped 3; count of bases not matched to a gene: 4. The chain combines TRBV7-9 with TRBJ1-4; 7 bases agree with TRBD1. The sample consisted of PBMCs. The source of this sequence is a young man in good health and CMV-seronegative. The CDR3 sequence: CASSLAGGQSNEKLFF. For the CDR3, the DNA is TGTGCCAGCAGCTTAGCGGGGGGACAGTCTAATGAAAAACTGTTTTTT.